Below are 19 T cell receptor beta chains sequenced from a single sample in a study of PD-L1 blockade in urothelial cancer. The repertoire was sequenced with immunoSEQ multiplex PCR; TCRdb's copy has only in-frame clones and lacks some. The sample lists around 69,000 clones, approximately 90% occurring once. The time point was: peripheral blood 6 weeks after treatment start. Sequenced material: PBMCs, taken around atezolizumab (anti-PD-L1) treatment. The source is an elderly woman with urothelial cancer.

V and J are TRBV28 and TRBJ1-2; 7 bases align to TRBD1. The CDR3 extends over 16 amino acids. Germline values: CDR1 MDHEN, CDR2 SYDVKM. With 6 bases clipped from V and 7 bases from J, the junction kept 17 bases outside the gene matches. CDR3 in DNA: TGTGCCAGCAGCGAAACCCAGACAGGGAAGATTGTTGGCTACACCTTC. The encoded protein is CASSETQTGKIVGYTF.

V and J are TRBV5-1 and TRBJ2-6; D uncertain. Trimming cost V 3 bases and J 0 bases, with 7 bases left between them. The CDR3 is 15 amino acids. The V gene's germline CDR1 is SGHRS and CDR2 YFSETQ. CDR3 sequence (DNA): TGCGCCAGCAGCTCGGGTAGCTCTGGGGCCAACGTCCTGACTTTC. Translating it yields CASSSGSSGANVLTF.

This rearrangement joins TRBV6-1 to TRBJ2-7; D is possibly TRBD1 (5 bases). In germline, CDR1 is MNHNS, CDR2 SASEGT. V dropped 8 bases and J dropped 2 bases, with 13 bases sitting between them. The CDR3 spans 13 residues. CDR3 region: CASWADTAYEQYF. DNA for the CDR3: TGTGCCAGCTGGGCGGACACCGCCTACGAGCAGTACTTC.

This clone was seen just once. The rearrangement links TRBV28 to TRBJ2-7, with a possible D match to TRBD2 (5 bases). Germline values: CDR1 MDHEN, CDR2 SYDVKM. The CDR3 has 16 amino acids. V lost 6 bases and J lost 7, with 25 bases in between. CDR3 nucleotides: TGTGCCAGCAGCCCCCCCCCACCCTACCCGGGGTGGGAGCAGTACTTC. It translates to CASSPPPPYPGWEQYF. Supplemented by reference TRBV28 and TRBJ2-7, the full variable domain reads DVKVTQSSRYLVKRTGEKVFLECVQDMDHENMFWYRQDPGLGLRLIYFSYDVKMKEKGDIPEGYSVSREKKERFSLILESASTNQTSMYLCASSPPPPYPGWEQYFGPGTRLTVT.

The V gene is TRBV5-1, the J gene TRBJ2-1; tentative D call: TRBD2 (5 bases). Germline V gene lookup returns CDR1 SGHRS and CDR2 YFSETQ. Trimming cost V 6 bases and J 5 bases, with 18 bases left between them. The CDR3 extends over 15 amino acids. This CDR3 reads CASTSTGLNHNEQFF. The DNA for the CDR3 is TGCGCCAGCACGTCGACGGGATTAAATCACAATGAGCAGTTCTTC.

This chain joins TRBV6-1 and TRBJ2-5; possibly TRBD2 for D (6 bases). V lost 7 bases, J lost 5 bases, and 14 bases lay in between. CDR3 length: 13 residues. The germline V gene encodes CDR1 MNHNS and CDR2 SASEGT. The CDR3 protein is CASTPGDRETQYF. CDR3 coding DNA: TGTGCCAGCACTCCGGGAGATCGGGAGACCCAGTACTTC.

The chain employs TRBV30 and TRBJ1-5; D may be TRBD1 (6 bases). Germline lookup yields CDR1 GTSNPN and CDR2 SVGIG (reference sequence). The V end was cut by 2 bases, the J end by 4 bases, with 12 bases between. The CDR3 runs 14 residues. The CDR3 spells CAWSTAQGNQPQHF. The CDR3 DNA follows: TGTGCCTGGAGTACGGCGCAGGGGAATCAGCCCCAGCATTTT.

V gene TRBV2 combines with J gene TRBJ1-2; D perhaps matches TRBD1 (6 bases). Germline CDR1 SNHLY, CDR2 FYNNEI. CDR3 length: 14 amino acids. V lost 3 bases and J 3 bases, leaving 11 bases between the germline ends. Here the CDR3 reads CASSDQGQDYGYTF. The CDR3 nucleotides are TGTGCCAGCAGTGACCAGGGGCAGGACTATGGCTACACCTTC.

CDR3 residues: CASSVGLYREIDYGYTF. CDR3 nucleotide sequence: TGTGCCAGCAGCGTAGGGTTGTACAGGGAAATTGACTATGGCTACACCTTC. V is TRBV9 and J is TRBJ1-2, with a weak D call TRBD1 (6 bases). Trimming removed 0 bases at V and 3 bases at J, with 18 bases between. From germline, CDR1 is SGDLS and CDR2 YYNGEE. This CDR3 has 17 residues.

CDR3 coding DNA: TGTGCCAGCACCTCGACAGGGGGCAACACTGAAGCTTTCTTT. It yields the protein CASTSTGGNTEAFF. The chain employs TRBV5-6 and TRBJ1-1; 10 nucleotides agree with TRBD1. The ends lost 6 bases at V and 2 bases at J; junction bases unmatched: 4. CDR1 is SGHDT, CDR2 YYEEEE, per germline. The length of the CDR3 is 14 residues.

This clone has just a few counts. V usage is TRBV28 and J usage is TRBJ2-1; 10 bases are a match to TRBD2. The CDR3 length is 15 residues. CDR1 MDHEN and CDR2 SYDVKM come from the germline V gene. Trimming removed 6 bases from V and 3 bases from J; junction bases left unmatched: 5. The CDR3: CASRKAGGDYNEQFF. CDR3 nucleotide sequence: TGTGCCAGCAGGAAAGCGGGAGGGGACTACAATGAGCAGTTCTTC.

The rearrangement uses TRBV27 and TRBJ2-1; D not resolved. Trimming stripped 7 bases from V and 0 bases from J, with 13 bases between. This CDR3 is built from 15 residues. The germline V gene has CDR1 MNHEY and CDR2 SMNVEV (reference sequence). CDR3 sequence (DNA): TGTGCCAGCACCCCATTTCTGAGCTCCTACAATGAGCAGTTCTTC. Translated: CASTPFLSSYNEQFF.

The V call is TRBV5-6, the J call TRBJ2-5; TRBD2 aligns across 9 bases. V dropped 0 bases and J dropped 6; count of bases not matched to a gene: 6. There are 15 residues in the CDR3. Germline CDR1 is SGHDT and CDR2 is YYEEEE. The CDR3 nucleotides are TGTGCCAGCAGCTTGGATAGCGGGAGAGGGCAGACCCAGTACTTC. It is translated as CASSLDSGRGQTQYF.

The gene calls are TRBV28 and TRBJ2-7; 10 nucleotides line up with TRBD1. J lost 2 bases, V lost 6 bases, and 7 bases had no gene match. The CDR3 sequence is 15 residues long. CDR1 and CDR2 from the germline V gene are MDHEN and SYDVKM. CDR3: CASRYPGTGAYEQYF. The CDR3 DNA sequence: TGTGCCAGCAGATACCCCGGGACAGGGGCCTACGAGCAGTACTTC.

The rearrangement links TRBV5-1 to TRBJ1-4; possible D gene TRBD1, 6 bases. Trimming took off 5 bases at V and 5 bases at J, with 19 bases between the two ends. CDR1 SGHRS and CDR2 YFSETQ come from the germline V gene. The CDR3 is 16 residues long. CDR3 sequence reads: CASRKPAGTPNEKLFF. The DNA of the CDR3 is TGCGCCAGCAGGAAACCAGCCGGGACACCGAATGAAAAACTGTTTTTT.

The genes are TRBV5-6 and TRBJ2-5, with 8 nucleotides matching TRBD2. The DNA end favors TRBJ2-7, so the J call may be wrong. CDR3 length equals 16 residues. CDR1 is SGHDT and CDR2 is YYEEEE in the germline V gene. Here the CDR3 DNA reads TGTGCCAGCAGCTTGATAAGCGGGAGTAGGTCCTACGAGCAGTACTTC. Its protein is CASSLISGSRSYEQYF.

The gene calls are TRBV29-1 and TRBJ1-2; D is uncertain. Trimming stripped 3 bases from V and 7 bases from J, with 12 bases between. From germline, CDR1 is SQVTM and CDR2 ANQGSEA. The CDR3 sequence is 12 residues long. The CDR3 bases are TGCAGCGTTGAGGTAGGAGCCGGTGGCTACACCTTC. Translating gives CSVEVGAGGYTF.

The rearrangement joins TRBV10-3 to TRBJ2-2, with a weak D call TRBD2 (6 bases). The CDR3 length is 14 residues. Trimming pared 7 bases from V and 6 bases from J, leaving 15 bases between. CDR1 is ENHRY and CDR2 is SYGVKD in the germline V gene. CDR3 region: CAITRDLPAGELFF. As DNA, the CDR3 is TGTGCCATCACCAGGGACTTACCGGCCGGGGAGCTGTTTTTT.

This clone was picked up a small number of times. J is TRBJ2-7 and V is TRBV6-1; TRBD2 matches at 9 bases. Looked up from germline, CDR1 is MNHNS and CDR2 is SASEGT. The ends lost 4 bases at V and 4 bases at J; junction bases unmatched: 14. CDR3 length: 17 residues. Here the CDR3 DNA reads TGTGCCAGCAGTGTTTACCCCCCAGCGGGAGGTTTGTACGAGCAGTACTTC. It encodes CASSVYPPAGGLYEQYF.